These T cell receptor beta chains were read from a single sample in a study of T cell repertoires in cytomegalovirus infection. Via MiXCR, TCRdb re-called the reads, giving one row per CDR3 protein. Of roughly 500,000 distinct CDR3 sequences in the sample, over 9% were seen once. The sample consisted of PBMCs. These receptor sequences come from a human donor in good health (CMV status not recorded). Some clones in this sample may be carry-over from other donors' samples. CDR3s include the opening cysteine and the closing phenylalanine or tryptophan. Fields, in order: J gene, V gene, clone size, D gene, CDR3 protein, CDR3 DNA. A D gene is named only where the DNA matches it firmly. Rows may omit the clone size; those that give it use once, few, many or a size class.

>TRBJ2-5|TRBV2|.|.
CASTTEGVKETQYF
TGTGCCAGCACGACCGAGGGGGTAAAAGAGACCCAGTACTTC
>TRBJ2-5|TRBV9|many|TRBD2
CASSTGTSGSAQYF
TGTGCCAGCAGCACCGGGACTAGCGGGAGCGCCCAGTACTTC
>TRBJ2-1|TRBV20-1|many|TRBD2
CSARGRERSYNEQFF
TGCAGTGCTAGAGGGCGGGAGCGATCCTACAATGAGCAGTTCTTC
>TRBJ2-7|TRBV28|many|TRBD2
CASSLRAIAGGMYEQYF
TGTGCCAGCAGTTTGAGGGCGATAGCGGGAGGTATGTACGAGCAGTACTTC
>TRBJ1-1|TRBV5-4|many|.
CASSLDLLGNTEAFF
TGTGCCAGCAGCTTGGATCTTTTGGGGAACACTGAAGCTTTCTTT
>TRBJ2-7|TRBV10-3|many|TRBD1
CAIRGQGSDEQYF
TGTGCCATCAGGGGACAGGGATCTGACGAGCAGTACTTC
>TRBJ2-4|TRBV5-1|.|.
CASSFDRAKNIQYF
TGCGCCAGCAGCTTCGACAGGGCCAAAAACATTCAGTACTTC
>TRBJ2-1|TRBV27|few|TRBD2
CASSPGLAGSYTSYNEQFF
TGTGCCAGCAGTCCTGGACTAGCGGGGTCCTATACATCCTACAATGAGCAGTTCTTC
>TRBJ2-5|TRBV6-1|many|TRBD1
CATGFDRGTSETQYF
TGTGCCACCGGTTTCGACAGGGGGACCTCGGAGACCCAGTACTTC
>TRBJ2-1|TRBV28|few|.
CASSLIGAVPFF
TGTGCCAGCAGTTTAATTGGGGCAGTGCCGTTCTTC
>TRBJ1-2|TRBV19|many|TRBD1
CASRRGQGDYGYTF
TGTGCCAGTAGAAGGGGACAGGGTGACTATGGCTACACCTTC
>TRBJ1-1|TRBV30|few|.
CAWKGQPNTEAFF
TGTGCCTGGAAAGGACAGCCGAACACTGAAGCTTTCTTT
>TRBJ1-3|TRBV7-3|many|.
CASSLYAGNTIYF
TGTGCCAGCAGCTTGTACGCCGGAAACACCATATATTTT
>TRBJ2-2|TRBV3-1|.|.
CASSGFGILSEELFF
TGTGCCAGCTCGGGCTTCGGAATCTTGTCCGAGGAGCTGTTTTTT
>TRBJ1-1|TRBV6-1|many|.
CASTGDLFNTEAFF
TGTGCCAGCACCGGGGACCTCTTTAACACTGAAGCTTTCTTT
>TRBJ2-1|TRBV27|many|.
CASSLFPGHSYNEQFF
TGTGCCAGCAGTTTATTTCCAGGTCACTCCTACAATGAGCAGTTCTTC
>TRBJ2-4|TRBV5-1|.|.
CASSLGGTVAKNIQYF
TGCGCCAGCAGCTTGGGGGGGACGGTAGCCAAAAACATTCAGTACTTC
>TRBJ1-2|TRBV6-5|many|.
CASSYSGREGGDYGYTF
TGTGCCAGCAGTTACTCGGGTCGGGAAGGCGGGGACTATGGCTACACCTTC
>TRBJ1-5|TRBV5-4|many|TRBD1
CASSAGTGNAQPQHF
TGTGCCAGCAGCGCCGGGACAGGGAACGCTCAGCCCCAGCATTTT
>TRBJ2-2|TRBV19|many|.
CASSIGFGELFF
TGTGCCAGTAGTATCGGGTTCGGGGAGCTGTTTTTT
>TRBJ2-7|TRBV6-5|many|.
CASRGGDYEQYF
TGTGCCAGCAGGGGGGGAGACTACGAGCAGTACTTC
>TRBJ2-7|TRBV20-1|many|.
CSAEPGGSYEQYF
TGCAGTGCTGAACCCGGGGGATCCTACGAGCAGTACTTC
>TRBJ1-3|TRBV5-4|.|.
CASSAEGGTGNTIYF
TGTGCCAGCAGCGCAGAGGGGGGAACCGGAAACACCATATATTTT
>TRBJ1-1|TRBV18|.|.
CASSPEGVGTEAFF
TGTGCCAGCTCACCAGAGGGAGTCGGGACTGAAGCTTTCTTT
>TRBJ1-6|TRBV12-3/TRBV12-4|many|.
CASSSLSESPLHF
TGTGCCAGCAGTTCCCTCTCGGAATCACCCCTCCACTTT
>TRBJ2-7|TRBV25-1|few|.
CASSEQGEDEQYF
TGTGCCAGCAGTGAACAGGGCGAGGACGAGCAGTACTTC
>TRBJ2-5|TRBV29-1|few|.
CSVVRAGMGETQYF
TGCAGCGTTGTAAGGGCAGGGATGGGGGAGACCCAGTACTTC
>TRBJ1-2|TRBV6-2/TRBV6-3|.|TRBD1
CASRSTGGASNYGYTF
TGTGCCAGCAGGTCAACAGGGGGCGCGTCTAACTATGGCTACACCTTC
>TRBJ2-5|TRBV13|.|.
CASSQGARETRQETQYF
TGTGCCAGCAGCCAAGGCGCCCGGGAAACGCGCCAAGAGACCCAGTACTTC
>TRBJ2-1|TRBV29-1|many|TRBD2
CSGEGGSTYNEQFF
TGCAGTGGGGAGGGCGGGAGTACCTACAATGAGCAGTTCTTC
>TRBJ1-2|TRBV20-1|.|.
CSARDLDGGGTLNYGYTF
TGCAGTGCTAGAGACCTCGATGGGGGAGGGACCTTGAACTATGGCTACACCTTC
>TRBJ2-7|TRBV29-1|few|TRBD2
CSVDFGTSGYEQYF
TGCAGCGTTGATTTTGGGACTAGCGGTTACGAGCAGTACTTC
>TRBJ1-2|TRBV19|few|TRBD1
CASTPGQGAPNYGYTF
TGTGCCAGTACGCCGGGACAGGGGGCCCCTAACTATGGCTACACCTTC
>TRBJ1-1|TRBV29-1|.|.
CSVRGRVTTEAFF
TGCAGCGTCCGAGGGAGGGTTACAACTGAAGCTTTCTTT
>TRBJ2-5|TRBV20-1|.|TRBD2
CSASRVAGGQETQYF
TGCAGTGCTAGTAGAGTAGCGGGGGGGCAAGAGACCCAGTACTTC
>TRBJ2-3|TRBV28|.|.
CASSSVPFRGRSTDTQYF
TGTGCCAGCAGTTCCGTGCCTTTCAGGGGAAGGAGCACAGATACGCAGTATTTT
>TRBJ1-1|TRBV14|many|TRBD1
CASSHLDRGRASTEAFF
TGTGCCAGCAGCCACTTGGACAGGGGGCGGGCGAGCACTGAAGCTTTCTTT
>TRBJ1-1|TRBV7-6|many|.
CASSLAPVERQSEAFF
TGTGCCAGCAGCTTAGCCCCCGTCGAGAGACAGAGTGAAGCTTTCTTT
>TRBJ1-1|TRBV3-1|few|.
CASSQDQGANTEAFF
TGTGCCAGCAGCCAAGATCAGGGCGCGAACACTGAAGCTTTCTTT
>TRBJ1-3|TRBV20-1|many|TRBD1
CSARGTGRKSGNTIYF
TGCAGTGCTAGAGGGACAGGGAGGAAGTCTGGAAACACCATATATTTT
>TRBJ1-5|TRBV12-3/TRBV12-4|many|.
CASSVPQGPQHF
TGTGCCAGCAGTGTCCCACAGGGGCCCCAGCATTTT
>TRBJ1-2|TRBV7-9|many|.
CASSFRGGDNYGYTF
TGTGCCAGCAGCTTTCGGGGAGGAGATAACTATGGCTACACCTTC
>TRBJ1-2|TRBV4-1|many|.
CASSQDPRAIGYGYTF
TGCGCCAGCAGCCAAGATCCCCGGGCTATCGGCTATGGCTACACCTTC
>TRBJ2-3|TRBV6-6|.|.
CASSYLGRPGDTQYF
TGTGCCAGCAGTTATTTAGGACGGCCCGGGGATACGCAGTATTTT
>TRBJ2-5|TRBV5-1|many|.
CASSLEIRSTLLQETQYF
TGCGCCAGCAGCTTGGAAATTAGGTCTACACTCCTCCAAGAGACCCAGTACTTC
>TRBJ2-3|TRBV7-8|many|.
CASTIRGRRGQDTQYF
TGTGCCAGCACCATAAGGGGGCGGCGGGGACAGGATACGCAGTATTTT
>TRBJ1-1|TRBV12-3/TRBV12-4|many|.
CASSLGQLIAFF
TGTGCCAGCAGTTTGGGGCAGCTGATAGCTTTCTTT
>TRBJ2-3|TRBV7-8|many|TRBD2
CASSLEASGEISPSTDTQYF
TGTGCCAGCAGCTTAGAGGCTAGCGGTGAAATTTCTCCTAGCACAGATACGCAGTATTTT
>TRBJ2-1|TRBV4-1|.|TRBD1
CASSQRDRVLSNEQFF
TGCGCCAGCAGCCAGAGGGACAGGGTTTTAAGTAATGAGCAGTTCTTC
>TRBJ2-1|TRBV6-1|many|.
CASSEAGRLVSYNEQFF
TGTGCCAGCAGCGAGGCGGGACGTCTAGTCTCCTACAATGAGCAGTTCTTC